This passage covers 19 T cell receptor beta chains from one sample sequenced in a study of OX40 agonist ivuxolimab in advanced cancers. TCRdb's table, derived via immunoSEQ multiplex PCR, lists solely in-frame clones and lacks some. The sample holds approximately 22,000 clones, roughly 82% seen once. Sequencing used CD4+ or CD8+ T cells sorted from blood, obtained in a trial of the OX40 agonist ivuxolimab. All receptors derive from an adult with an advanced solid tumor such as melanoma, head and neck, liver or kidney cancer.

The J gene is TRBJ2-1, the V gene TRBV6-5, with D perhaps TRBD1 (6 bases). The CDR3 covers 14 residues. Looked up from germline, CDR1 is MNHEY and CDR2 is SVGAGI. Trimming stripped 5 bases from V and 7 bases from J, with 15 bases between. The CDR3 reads CASSLQGGGNEQFF. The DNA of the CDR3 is TGTGCCAGCAGTCTCCAAGGGGGTGGGAATGAGCAGTTCTTC.

The CDR3 here is CASSRLGQGEETQYF. The CDR3 bases are TGTGCCAGCAGTAGATTGGGACAGGGTGAAGAGACCCAGTACTTC. This chain connects TRBV27 to TRBJ2-5; 9 nucleotides line up with TRBD1. This CDR3 spans 15 amino acids. Germline values: CDR1 MNHEY, CDR2 SMNVEV (reference sequence). Trimming took 5 bases from V and 3 from J; bases not matched to a gene: 7.

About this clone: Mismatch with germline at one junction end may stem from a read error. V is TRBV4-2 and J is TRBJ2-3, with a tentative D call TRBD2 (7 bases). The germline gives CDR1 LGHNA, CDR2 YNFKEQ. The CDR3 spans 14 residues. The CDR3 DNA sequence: TGTGCCAGCAGCCAAGAGGGGGGGGCCCGGACCCCGAGTTTT. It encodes CASSQEGGARTPSF.

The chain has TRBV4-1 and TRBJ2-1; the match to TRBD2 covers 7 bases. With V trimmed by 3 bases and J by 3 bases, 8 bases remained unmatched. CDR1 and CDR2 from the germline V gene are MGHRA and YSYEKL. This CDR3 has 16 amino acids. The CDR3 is CASSHQGLAVYNEQFF. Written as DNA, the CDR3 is TGCGCCAGCAGCCACCAAGGGCTAGCGGTCTACAATGAGCAGTTCTTC.

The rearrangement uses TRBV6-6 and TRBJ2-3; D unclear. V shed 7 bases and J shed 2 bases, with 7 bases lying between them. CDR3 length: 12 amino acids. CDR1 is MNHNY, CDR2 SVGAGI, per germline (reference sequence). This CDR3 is CASTSLTDTQYF. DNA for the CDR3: TGTGCCAGCACCTCCCTCACAGATACGCAGTATTTT.

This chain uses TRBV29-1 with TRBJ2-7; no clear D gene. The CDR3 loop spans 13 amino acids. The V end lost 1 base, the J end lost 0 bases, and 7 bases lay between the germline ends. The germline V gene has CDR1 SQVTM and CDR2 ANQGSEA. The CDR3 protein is CSVEGLFSYEQYF. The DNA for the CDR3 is TGCAGCGTTGAAGGACTGTTCTCCTACGAGCAGTACTTC.

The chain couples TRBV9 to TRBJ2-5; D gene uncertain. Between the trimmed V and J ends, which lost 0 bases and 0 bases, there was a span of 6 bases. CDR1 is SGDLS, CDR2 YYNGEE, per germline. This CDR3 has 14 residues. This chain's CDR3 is CASSVGRDQETQYF. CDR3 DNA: TGTGCCAGCAGCGTAGGAAGGGACCAAGAGACCCAGTACTTC.

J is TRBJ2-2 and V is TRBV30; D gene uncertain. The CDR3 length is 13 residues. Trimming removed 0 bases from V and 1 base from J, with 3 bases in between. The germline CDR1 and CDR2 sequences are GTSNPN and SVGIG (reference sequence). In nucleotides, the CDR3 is TGTGCCTGGAGTGTATTGAACACCGGGGAGCTGTTTTTT. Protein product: CAWSVLNTGELFF.

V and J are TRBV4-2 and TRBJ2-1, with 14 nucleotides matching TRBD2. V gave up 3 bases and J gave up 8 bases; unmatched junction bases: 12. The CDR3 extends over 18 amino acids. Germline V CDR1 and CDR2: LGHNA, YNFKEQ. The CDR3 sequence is CASSHYGGRTSGRYEQFF. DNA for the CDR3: TGTGCCAGCAGCCATTATGGGGGGCGGACTAGCGGGAGGTATGAGCAGTTCTTC.

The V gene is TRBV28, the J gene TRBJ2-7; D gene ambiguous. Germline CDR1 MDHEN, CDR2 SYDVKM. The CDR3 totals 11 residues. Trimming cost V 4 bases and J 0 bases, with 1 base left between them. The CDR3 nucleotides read TGTGCCAGCAGTTCCTCCTACGAGCAGTACTTC. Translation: CASSSSYEQYF.

In DNA form, the CDR3 reads TGTGCCAGCAGCCTCCTTGGAACGAATGAAAAACTGTTTTTT. This encodes CASSLLGTNEKLFF. The chain is built from TRBV7-9 and TRBJ1-4; D not certain. The CDR3 extends over 14 amino acids. Germline CDR1 is SEHNR and CDR2 is FQNEAQ (reference sequence). The germline V and J ends were trimmed by 5 bases and 5 bases, with 12 bases remaining between them.

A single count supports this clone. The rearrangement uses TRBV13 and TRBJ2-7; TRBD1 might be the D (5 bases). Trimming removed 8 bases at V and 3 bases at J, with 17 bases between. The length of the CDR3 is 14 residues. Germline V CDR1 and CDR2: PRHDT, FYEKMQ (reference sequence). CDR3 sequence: CASGSRQGHYEQYF. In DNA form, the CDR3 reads TGTGCCAGCGGGTCGAGGCAGGGCCACTACGAGCAGTACTTC.

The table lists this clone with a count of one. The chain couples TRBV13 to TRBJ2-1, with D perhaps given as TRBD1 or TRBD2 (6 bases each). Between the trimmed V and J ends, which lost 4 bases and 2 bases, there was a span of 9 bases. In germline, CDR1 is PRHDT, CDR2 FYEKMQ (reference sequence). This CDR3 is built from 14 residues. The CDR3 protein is CASSSRGAYNEQFF. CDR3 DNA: TGTGCCAGCAGCTCGAGGGGGGCCTACAATGAGCAGTTCTTC.

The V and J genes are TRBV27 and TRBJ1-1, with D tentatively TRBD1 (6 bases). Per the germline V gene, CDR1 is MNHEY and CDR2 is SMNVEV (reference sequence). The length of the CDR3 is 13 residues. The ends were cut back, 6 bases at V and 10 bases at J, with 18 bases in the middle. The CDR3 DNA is TGTGCCAGCAGGGGGGGGATGGGGGGCAGAGCTTTCTTT. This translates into CASRGGMGGRAFF.

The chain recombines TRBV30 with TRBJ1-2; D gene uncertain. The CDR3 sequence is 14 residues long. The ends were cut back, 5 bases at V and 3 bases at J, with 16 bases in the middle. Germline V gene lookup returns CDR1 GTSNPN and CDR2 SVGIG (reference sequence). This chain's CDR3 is CAWYSPVYDYGYTF. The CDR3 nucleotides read TGTGCCTGGTATTCTCCGGTGTACGACTATGGCTACACCTTC.

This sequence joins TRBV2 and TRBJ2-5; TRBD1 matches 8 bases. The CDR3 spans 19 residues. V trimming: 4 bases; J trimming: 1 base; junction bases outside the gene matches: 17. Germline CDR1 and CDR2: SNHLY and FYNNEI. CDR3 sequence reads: CASSVRPRAGGTFQETQYF. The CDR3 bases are TGTGCCAGCAGTGTGCGACCCCGCGCAGGGGGCACCTTCCAAGAGACCCAGTACTTC.

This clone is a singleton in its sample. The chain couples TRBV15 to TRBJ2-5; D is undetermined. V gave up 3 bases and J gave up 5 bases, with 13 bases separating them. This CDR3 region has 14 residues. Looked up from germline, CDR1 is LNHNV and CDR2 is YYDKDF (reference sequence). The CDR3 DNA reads TGTGCCACCAGCAGTCGCCCCGATCGGGAGACCCAGTACTTC. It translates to CATSSRPDRETQYF.

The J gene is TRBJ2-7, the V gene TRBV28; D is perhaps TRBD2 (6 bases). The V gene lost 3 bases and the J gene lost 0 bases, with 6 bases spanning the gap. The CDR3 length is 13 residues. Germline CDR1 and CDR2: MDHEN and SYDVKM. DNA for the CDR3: TGTGCCAGCAGTTTGGGACTCTCCTACGAGCAGTACTTC. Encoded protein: CASSLGLSYEQYF.

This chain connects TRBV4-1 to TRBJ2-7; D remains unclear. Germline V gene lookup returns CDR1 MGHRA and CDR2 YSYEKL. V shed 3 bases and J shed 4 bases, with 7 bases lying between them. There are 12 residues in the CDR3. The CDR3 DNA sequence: TGCGCCAGCAGCCACGAGAGTTACGAGCAGTACTTC. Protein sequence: CASSHESYEQYF.